Sequencing of this T cell receptor (beta chain) was carried out in a study of OX40 agonist ivuxolimab in advanced cancers. Overall study findings and caveats: Antigen specificity remained undetermined for the expanded peripheral T cells. CD4+ and CD8+ blood T cells expanded clonally by week 6 at 0.1 to 3.0 mg/kg.

Details on this clone: Antigen: not known.

Only in-frame clones appear in the TCRdb table, and some are missing; sequencing was by immunoSEQ multiplex PCR. In the table there are around 70,000 clones, almost 90% of which are singletons. This CDR3 region has 13 residues. Per germline, CDR1 SGHTA and CDR2 FQGTGA. V lost 4 bases to trimming and J lost 6 bases, with 9 bases between them. This chain uses TRBV7-3 with TRBJ2-2; no reliable D call. This specimen consisted of CD4+ or CD8+ T cells sorted from blood, obtained in a trial of the OX40 agonist ivuxolimab. The clonotype originates from an adult with an advanced solid tumor such as melanoma, head and neck, liver or kidney cancer. CDR3 in DNA: TGTGCCAGCAGCTCCCTCGGTCCCGGGGAGCTGTTTTTT. The encoded protein is CASSSLGPGELFF. Filled out from reference TRBV7-3 and TRBJ2-2, the complete variable domain reads GAGVSQTPSNKVTEKGKYVELRCDPISGHTALYWYRQSLGQGPEFLIYFQGTGAADDSGLPNDRFFAVRPEGSVSTLKIQRTERGDSAVYLCASSSLGPGELFFGEGSRLTVL.